This T cell receptor beta chain stems from a study of T cells in Graves' hyperthyroidism and ophthalmopathy (dated by TCRdb to between 2017 and 2020). For the wider study: Peripheral blood samples were taken at the time of initial diagnosis, prior to any treatment. A discovery cohort of about a hundred patients, 43 with Graves' ophthalmopathy and about 58 with stable Graves' hyperthyroidism, was used to find distinguishing TCR V-J signatures. After sampling, hyperthyroidism patients received methimazole starting at 30 mg daily, and ophthalmopathy patients received high-dose intravenous methylprednisolone. For training and testing, the 100 patients in the discovery cohort were randomly divided in a 7:3 ratio. Whether ophthalmopathy could be predicted prospectively was tested in an independent validation cohort made up of about 18 hyperthyroidism patients plus 17 patients who later progressed to ophthalmopathy. In several Graves' hyperthyroidism patients, the study also compared T-cell repertoires from thyroid tissue with T-cell repertoires from blood. The paper describes TCR Vbeta CDR3 sequencing of around 130 peripheral blood samples, made up of under 50 ophthalmopathy patients, roughly 72 hyperthyroidism patients and roughly 17 progressor patients. General study outcomes and caveats: Blood samples also contained most of the expanded thyroid clonotypes (frequency above 0.001), which suggests that blood repertoires may reflect thyroid immune responses. A model built on a 13 V-J signature distinguished ophthalmopathy from stable hyperthyroidism, reaching roughly 88% sensitivity and approximately 81% specificity in cross-validation and 80%/75% in testing. In validation, progression to ophthalmopathy was predicted by the model with 65% to 71% sensitivity and roughly 76% specificity, a median of about 6.8 months before onset. Sample size was not statistically predetermined, and investigators were not blinded to group allocation.

A patient counted as having stable Graves' hyperthyroidism if no progression to ophthalmopathy occurred over 18 months of follow-up. Hyperthyroidism patients were aged 18 to 65 years and newly diagnosed, with disease duration of less than 2 months. Patients with uncontrolled infections, other autoimmune diseases, pregnancy or lactation were excluded. Clinical symptoms, serum thyroxine and TRAb, thyroid ultrasound, and orbital computed tomography formed the basis for the diagnoses. PBMCs were isolated from approximately 10 ml of fresh peripheral blood by Ficoll-Paque density gradient centrifugation. Total RNA was extracted using Trizol reagent, and RNA quality was assessed on an Agilent 2100 Bioanalyzer. The TCR beta CDR3 regions were amplified from the RNA transcripts. The first round of RT-PCR for the TCR CDR3 was performed with the HTBI primer set and the Qiagen OneStep RT-PCR kit. The libraries were constructed in a second round of multiplex PCR and then size-selected and purified. Paired-end sequencing of the libraries was performed with 100 bp reads on an Illumina HiSeq2000. In the paper's pipeline: SOAPnuke was used to process the raw data, with reads discarded if the reads contained adapters or uncalled bases, had a mean Phred below 15, or lacked an exact constant-primer or identifier match. COPE v1.2.5 was used to merge high-quality paired reads, and clonotypes were defined as unique nucleotide sequences. MiTCR v1.1 was used to align the clonotypes against IMGT TRBV, TRBD and TRBJ reference segments. The analysis included only V-J combinations with a frequency above 0.0001, which together covered more than 99% of the repertoires. A TCS score was defined as the ratio of F50 (clonal expansion) to E x V (chaos), with BLOSUM62-based TCRdist applied between CDR3 peptides within each V-J. Welch's t-statistics and random forest reduced 450 to 600 V-J features to about 12, which were used in a naive Bayes classifier (R e1071). Using fastp trimming at Q25 and MiXCR clonotype assembly, TCRdb reanalyzed the public sequencing data and kept in-frame beta chains. CDR3 protein duplicates are merged, each entry listing the most common genes and DNA. The V and J calls and clone size come from TCRdb's table, not from the authors' own analysis. Here the sample has under 250,000 distinct CDR3 sequences; around 16% occur a single time. Roughly 49% of the sample rests with the top ten.

This clonotype was detected a few times. This receptor's antigen is unknown. No per-base quality is available; no much larger clone lies one base away. CDR1 MNHNS and CDR2 SASEGT were looked up in the germline V gene. V is pared back by 2 bases and J by 4 bases, with 9 bases lying between the germline termini. The CDR3 goes from the cysteine to the phenylalanine over 13 residues. The DNA shown is the 39-base CDR3, in frame from base 1. This chain joins TRBV6-1 to TRBJ2-7; the D region possibly corresponds to TRBD1 (6 bases align). Material: blood. The clonotype originates from a woman between 50 and 59 years old with Graves' hyperthyroidism. Read as DNA, the sequence is TGTGCCAGCAGTGAACGGGACACATACGAGCAGTACTTC. This codes for CASSERDTYEQYF.